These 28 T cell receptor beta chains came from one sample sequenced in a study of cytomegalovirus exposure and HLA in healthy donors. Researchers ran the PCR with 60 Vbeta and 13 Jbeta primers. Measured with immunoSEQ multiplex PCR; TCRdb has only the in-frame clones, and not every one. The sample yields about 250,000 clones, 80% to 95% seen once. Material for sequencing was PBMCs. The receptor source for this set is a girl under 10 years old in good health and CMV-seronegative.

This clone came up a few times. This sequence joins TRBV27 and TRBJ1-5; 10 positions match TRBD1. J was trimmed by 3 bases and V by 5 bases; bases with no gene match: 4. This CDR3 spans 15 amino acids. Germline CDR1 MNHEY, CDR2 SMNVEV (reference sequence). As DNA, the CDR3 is TGTGCCAGCAGTCCGGGACAGGGGCCCAATCAGCCCCAGCATTTT. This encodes CASSPGQGPNQPQHF.

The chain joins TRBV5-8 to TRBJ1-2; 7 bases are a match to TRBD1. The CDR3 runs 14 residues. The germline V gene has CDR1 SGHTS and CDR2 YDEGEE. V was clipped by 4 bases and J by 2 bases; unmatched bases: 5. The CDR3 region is CASSRGQTNYGYTF. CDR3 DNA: TGTGCCAGCAGCCGGGGACAGACGAACTATGGCTACACCTTC.

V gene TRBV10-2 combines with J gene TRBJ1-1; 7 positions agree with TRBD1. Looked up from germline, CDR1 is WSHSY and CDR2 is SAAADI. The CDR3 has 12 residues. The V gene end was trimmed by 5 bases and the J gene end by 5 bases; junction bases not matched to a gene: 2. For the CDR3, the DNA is TGCGCCAGCAGTCAGGGGGGAACTGAAGCTTTCTTT. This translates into CASSQGGTEAFF.

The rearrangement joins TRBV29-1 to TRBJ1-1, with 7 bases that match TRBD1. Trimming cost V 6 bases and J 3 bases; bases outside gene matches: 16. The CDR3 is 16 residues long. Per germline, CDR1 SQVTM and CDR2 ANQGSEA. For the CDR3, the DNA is TGCAGCGTCAGGTTTGGGGCTGGAACAGGGGACACTGAAGCTTTCTTT. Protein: CSVRFGAGTGDTEAFF.

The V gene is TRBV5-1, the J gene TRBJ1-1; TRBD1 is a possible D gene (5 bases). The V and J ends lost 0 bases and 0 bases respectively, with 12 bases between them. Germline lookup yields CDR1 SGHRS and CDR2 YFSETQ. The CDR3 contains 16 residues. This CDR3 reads CASSLDGRGMNTEAFF. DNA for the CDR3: TGCGCCAGCAGCTTGGACGGGAGGGGCATGAACACTGAAGCTTTCTTT.

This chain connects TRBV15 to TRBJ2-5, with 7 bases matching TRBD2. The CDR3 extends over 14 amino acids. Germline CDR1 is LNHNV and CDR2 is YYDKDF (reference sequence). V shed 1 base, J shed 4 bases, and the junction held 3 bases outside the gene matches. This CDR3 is CATSRGGEGETQYF. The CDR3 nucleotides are TGTGCCACCAGCAGAGGGGGGGAGGGAGAGACCCAGTACTTC.

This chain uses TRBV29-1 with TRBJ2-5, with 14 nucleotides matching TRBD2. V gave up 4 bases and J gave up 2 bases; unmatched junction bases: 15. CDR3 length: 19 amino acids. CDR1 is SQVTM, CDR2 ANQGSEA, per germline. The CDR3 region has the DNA TGCAGCGTTGGGGACAGGGGACTAGCGGGAGTGGTGTATCAAGAGACCCAGTACTTC. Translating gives CSVGDRGLAGVVYQETQYF.

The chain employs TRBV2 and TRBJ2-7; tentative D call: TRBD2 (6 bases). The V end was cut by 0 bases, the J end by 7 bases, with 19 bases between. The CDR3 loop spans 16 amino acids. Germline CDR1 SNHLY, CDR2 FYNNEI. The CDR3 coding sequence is TGTGCCAGCAGTGAAGCGTGGGACTCTTTGGGTAGGGAGCAGTACTTC. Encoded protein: CASSEAWDSLGREQYF.

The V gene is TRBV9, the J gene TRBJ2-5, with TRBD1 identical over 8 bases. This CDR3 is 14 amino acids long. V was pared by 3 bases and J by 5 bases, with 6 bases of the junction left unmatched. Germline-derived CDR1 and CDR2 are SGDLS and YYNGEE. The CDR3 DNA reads TGTGCCAGCAGCGACGACAGGGGTGTGGAGACCCAGTACTTC. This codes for CASSDDRGVETQYF.

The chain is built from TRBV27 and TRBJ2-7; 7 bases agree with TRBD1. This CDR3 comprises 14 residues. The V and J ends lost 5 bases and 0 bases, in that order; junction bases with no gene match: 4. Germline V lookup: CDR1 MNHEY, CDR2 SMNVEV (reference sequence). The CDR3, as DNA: TGTGCCAGCAGTAACTCAGGGGGCTCCTACGAGCAGTACTTC. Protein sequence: CASSNSGGSYEQYF.

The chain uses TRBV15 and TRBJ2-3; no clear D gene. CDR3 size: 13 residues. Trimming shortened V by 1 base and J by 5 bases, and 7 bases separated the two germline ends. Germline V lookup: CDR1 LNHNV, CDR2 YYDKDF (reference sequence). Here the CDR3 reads CATSRVSRDTQYF. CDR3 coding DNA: TGTGCCACCAGCAGAGTATCGAGAGATACGCAGTATTTT.

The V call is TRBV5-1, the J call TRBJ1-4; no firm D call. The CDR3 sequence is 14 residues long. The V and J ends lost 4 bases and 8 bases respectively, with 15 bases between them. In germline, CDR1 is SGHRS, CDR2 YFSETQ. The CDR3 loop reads CASSLLTPGEKLFF. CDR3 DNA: TGCGCCAGCAGCCTCCTGACTCCCGGGGAAAAACTGTTTTTT.

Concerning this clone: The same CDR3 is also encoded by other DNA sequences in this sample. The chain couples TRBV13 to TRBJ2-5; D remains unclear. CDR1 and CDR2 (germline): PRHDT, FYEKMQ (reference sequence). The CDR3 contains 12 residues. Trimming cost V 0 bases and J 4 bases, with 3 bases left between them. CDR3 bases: TGTGCCAGCAGCTTAGGGAGAGAGACCCAGTACTTC. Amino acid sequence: CASSLGRETQYF.

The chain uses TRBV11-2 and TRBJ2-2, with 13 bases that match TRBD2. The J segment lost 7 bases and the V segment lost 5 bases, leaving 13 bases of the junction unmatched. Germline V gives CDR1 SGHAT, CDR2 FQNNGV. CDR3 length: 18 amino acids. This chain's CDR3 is CASSPGLAGAHRGGELFF. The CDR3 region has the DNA TGTGCCAGCAGCCCAGGACTAGCGGGAGCCCATAGGGGCGGGGAGCTGTTTTTT.

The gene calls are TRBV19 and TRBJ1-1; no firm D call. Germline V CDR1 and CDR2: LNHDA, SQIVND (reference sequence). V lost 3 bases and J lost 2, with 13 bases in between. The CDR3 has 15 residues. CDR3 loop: CASSMPTRPNTEAFF. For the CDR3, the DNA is TGTGCCAGTAGTATGCCCACGCGGCCCAACACTGAAGCTTTCTTT.

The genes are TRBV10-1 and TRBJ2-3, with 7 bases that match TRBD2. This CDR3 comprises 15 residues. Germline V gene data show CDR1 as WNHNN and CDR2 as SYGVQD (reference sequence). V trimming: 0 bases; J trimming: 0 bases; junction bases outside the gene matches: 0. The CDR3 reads CASSESSGSTDTQYF. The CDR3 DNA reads TGCGCCAGCAGTGAGTCTAGCGGGAGCACAGATACGCAGTATTTT.

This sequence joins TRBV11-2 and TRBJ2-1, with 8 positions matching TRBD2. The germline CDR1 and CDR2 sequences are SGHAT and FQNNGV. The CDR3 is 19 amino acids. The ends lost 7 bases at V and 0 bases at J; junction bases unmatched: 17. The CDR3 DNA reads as TGTGCCAGCACCCTTTTCCCGGGGGGGGGCCAGAGCTCCTACAATGAGCAGTTCTTC. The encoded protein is CASTLFPGGGQSSYNEQFF.

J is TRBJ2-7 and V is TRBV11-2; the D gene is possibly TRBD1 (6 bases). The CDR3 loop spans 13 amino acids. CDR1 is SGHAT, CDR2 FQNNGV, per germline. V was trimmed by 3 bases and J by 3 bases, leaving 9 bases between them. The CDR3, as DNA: TGTGCCAGCAGCTTGGGACAAGACTACGAGCAGTACTTC. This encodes CASSLGQDYEQYF.

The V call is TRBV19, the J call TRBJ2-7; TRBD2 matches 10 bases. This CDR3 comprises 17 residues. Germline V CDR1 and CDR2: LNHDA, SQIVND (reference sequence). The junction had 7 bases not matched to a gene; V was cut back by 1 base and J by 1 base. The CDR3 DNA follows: TGTGCCAGTAGTATAGCAGGACTAGCGGCTGCATCCTACGAGCAGTACTTC. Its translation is CASSIAGLAAASYEQYF.

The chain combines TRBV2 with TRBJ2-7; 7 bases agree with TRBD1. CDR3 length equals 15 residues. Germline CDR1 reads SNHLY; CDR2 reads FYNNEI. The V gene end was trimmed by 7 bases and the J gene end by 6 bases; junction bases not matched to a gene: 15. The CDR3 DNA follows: TGTGCCAGCAATGACAGGGATCAGCACTACTCCGAGCAGTACTTC. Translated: CASNDRDQHYSEQYF.

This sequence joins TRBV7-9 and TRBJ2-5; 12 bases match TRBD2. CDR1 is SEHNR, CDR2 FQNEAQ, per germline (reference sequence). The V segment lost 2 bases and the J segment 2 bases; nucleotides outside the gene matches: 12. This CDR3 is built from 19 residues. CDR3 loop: CASSLPYGLAGGGQETQYF. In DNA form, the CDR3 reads TGTGCCAGCAGCTTACCATATGGGCTAGCGGGAGGGGGGCAAGAGACCCAGTACTTC.

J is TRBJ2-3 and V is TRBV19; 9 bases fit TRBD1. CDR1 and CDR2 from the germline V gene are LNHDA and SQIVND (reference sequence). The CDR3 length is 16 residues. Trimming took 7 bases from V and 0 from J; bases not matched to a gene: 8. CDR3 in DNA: TGTGCCAGTACCCTATCCGGGACAGGGAGCACAGATACGCAGTATTTT. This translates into CASTLSGTGSTDTQYF.

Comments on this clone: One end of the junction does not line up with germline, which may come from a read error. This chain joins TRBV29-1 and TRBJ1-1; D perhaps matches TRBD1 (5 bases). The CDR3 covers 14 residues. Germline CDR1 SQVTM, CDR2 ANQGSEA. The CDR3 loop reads CSVEATALNTEAFF. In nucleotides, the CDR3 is TGCAGCGTCGAAGCGACAGCCCTGAACACTGAAGCTTTCTTT.

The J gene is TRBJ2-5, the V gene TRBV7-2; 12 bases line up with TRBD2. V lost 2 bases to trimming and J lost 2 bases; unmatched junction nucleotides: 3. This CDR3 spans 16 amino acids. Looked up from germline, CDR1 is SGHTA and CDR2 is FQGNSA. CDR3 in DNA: TGTGCCAGCAGCTTACGACTAGCGGGAGCACAAGAGACCCAGTACTTC. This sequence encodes CASSLRLAGAQETQYF.

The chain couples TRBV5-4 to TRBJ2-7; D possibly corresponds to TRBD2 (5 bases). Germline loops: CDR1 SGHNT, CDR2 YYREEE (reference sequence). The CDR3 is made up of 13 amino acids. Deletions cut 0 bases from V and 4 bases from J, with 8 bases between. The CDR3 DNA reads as TGTGCCAGCAGCTTGGAGAGGGCGTACGAGCAGTACTTC. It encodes CASSLERAYEQYF.

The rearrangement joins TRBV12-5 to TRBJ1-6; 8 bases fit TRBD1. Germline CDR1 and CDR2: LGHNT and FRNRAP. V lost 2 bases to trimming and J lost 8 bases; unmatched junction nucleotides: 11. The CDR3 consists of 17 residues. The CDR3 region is CASGLSHTTGVDSPLHF. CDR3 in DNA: TGTGCTAGTGGTTTGTCCCACACGACAGGGGTTGATTCACCCCTCCACTTT. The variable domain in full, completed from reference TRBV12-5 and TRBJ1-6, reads DARVTQTPRHKVTEMGQEVTMRCQPILGHNTVFWYRQTMMQGLELLAYFRNRAPLDDSGMPKDRFSAEMPDATLATLKIQPSEPRDSAVYFCASGLSHTTGVDSPLHFGNGTRLTVT.

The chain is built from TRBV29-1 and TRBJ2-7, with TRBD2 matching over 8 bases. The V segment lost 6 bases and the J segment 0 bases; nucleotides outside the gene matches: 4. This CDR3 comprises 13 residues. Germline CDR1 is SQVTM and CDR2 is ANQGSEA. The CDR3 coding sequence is TGCAGCGTGAAGCGGGGGAGCTCCTACGAGCAGTACTTC. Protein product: CSVKRGSSYEQYF.

The CDR3 DNA sequence: TGTGCCAGCAGCGTAGGACTAGCGGGGGAGTCCGTCGGCAATGAGCAGTTCTTC. Its translation is CASSVGLAGESVGNEQFF. V gene TRBV9 combines with J gene TRBJ2-1; 12 bases are shared with TRBD2. CDR3 size: 18 residues. Germline CDR1 reads SGDLS; CDR2 reads YYNGEE. V lost 0 bases, J lost 6 bases, and 10 bases stayed unmatched.